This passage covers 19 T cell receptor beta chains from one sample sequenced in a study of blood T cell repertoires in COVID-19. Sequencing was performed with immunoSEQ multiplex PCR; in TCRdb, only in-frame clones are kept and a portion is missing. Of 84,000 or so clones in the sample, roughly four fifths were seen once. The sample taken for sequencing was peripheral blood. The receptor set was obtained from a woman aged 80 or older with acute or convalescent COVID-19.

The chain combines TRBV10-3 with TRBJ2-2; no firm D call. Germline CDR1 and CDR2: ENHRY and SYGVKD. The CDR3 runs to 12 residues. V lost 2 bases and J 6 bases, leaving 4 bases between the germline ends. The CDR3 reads CAISETAGELFF. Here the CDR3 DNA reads TGTGCCATCAGTGAGACAGCCGGGGAGCTGTTTTTT.

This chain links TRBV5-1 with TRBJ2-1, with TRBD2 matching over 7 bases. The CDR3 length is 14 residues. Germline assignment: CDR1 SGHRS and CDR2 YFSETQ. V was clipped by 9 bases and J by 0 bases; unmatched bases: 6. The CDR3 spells CANGGEGSYNEQFF. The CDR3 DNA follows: TGCGCCAACGGTGGGGAGGGCTCCTACAATGAGCAGTTCTTC.

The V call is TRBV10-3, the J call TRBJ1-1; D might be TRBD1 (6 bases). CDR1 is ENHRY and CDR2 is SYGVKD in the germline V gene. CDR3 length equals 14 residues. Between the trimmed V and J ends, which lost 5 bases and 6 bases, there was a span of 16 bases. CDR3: CAISRGGGSAEAFF. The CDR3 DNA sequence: TGTGCCATCAGTAGGGGGGGCGGTAGCGCTGAAGCTTTCTTT.

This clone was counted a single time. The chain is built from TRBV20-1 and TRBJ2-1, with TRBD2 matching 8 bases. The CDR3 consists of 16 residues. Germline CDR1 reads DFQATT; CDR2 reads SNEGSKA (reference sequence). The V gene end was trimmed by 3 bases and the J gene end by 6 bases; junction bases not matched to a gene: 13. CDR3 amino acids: CSASVVSGVMSNEQFF. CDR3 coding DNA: TGCAGTGCTAGTGTCGTTAGCGGGGTTATGAGCAATGAGCAGTTCTTC.

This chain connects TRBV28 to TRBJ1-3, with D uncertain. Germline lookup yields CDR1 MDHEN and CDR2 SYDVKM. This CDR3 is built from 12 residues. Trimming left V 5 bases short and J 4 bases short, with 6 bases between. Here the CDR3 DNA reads TGTGCCAGCAGTCTGCAGGGAAACACCATATATTTT. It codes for CASSLQGNTIYF. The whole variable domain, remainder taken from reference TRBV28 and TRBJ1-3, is DVKVTQSSRYLVKRTGEKVFLECVQDMDHENMFWYRQDPGLGLRLIYFSYDVKMKEKGDIPEGYSVSREKKERFSLILESASTNQTSMYLCASSLQGNTIYFGEGSWLTVV.

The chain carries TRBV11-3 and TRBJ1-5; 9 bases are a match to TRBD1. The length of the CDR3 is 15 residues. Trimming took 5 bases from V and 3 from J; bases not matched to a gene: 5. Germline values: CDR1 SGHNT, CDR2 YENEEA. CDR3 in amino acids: CASSIRTGDNQPQHF. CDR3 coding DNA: TGTGCCAGCAGCATTCGGACAGGGGACAATCAGCCCCAGCATTTT.

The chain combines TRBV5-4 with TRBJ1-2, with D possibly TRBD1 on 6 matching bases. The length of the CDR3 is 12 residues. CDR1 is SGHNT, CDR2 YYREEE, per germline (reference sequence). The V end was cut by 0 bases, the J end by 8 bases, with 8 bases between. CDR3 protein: CASSLEGVGYTF. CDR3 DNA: TGTGCCAGCAGCTTGGAGGGGGTCGGCTACACCTTC.

The CDR3 sequence is CASSPGRGPTYEQYF. Here the CDR3 DNA reads TGTGCCAGCAGCCCGGGGCGGGGACCTACCTACGAGCAGTACTTC. The chain joins TRBV11-2 to TRBJ2-7; D may be TRBD2 (6 bases). The V end lost 5 bases, the J end lost 2 bases, and 16 bases lay between the germline ends. CDR1 and CDR2 (germline): SGHAT, FQNNGV. The CDR3 length is 15 residues. The full variable domain, with the rest looked up from reference TRBV11-2 and TRBJ2-7, is EAGVAQSPRYKIIEKRQSVAFWCNPISGHATLYWYQQILGQGPKLLIQFQNNGVVDDSQLPKDRFSAERLKGVDSTLKIQPAKLEDSAVYLCASSPGRGPTYEQYFGPGTRLTVT.

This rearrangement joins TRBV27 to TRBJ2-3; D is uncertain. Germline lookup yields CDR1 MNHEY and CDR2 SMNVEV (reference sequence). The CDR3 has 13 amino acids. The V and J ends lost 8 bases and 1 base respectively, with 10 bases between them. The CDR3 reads CASSLRGTDTQYF. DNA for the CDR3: TGTGCCAGCTCTCTACGGGGCACAGATACGCAGTATTTT.

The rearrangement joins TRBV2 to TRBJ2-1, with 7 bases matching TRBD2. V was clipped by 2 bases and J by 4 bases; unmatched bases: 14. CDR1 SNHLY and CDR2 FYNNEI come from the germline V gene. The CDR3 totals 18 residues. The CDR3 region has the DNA TGTGCCAGCAGTGAAACCGTCCTCCCGGGAGGCGGGTACAATGAGCAGTTCTTC. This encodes CASSETVLPGGGYNEQFF.

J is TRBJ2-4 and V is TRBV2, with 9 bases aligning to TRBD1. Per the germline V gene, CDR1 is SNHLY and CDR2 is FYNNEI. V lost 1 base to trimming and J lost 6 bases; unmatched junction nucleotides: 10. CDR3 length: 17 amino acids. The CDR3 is CASSEVRDRVRGNIQYF. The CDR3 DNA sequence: TGTGCCAGCAGTGAAGTGAGGGACAGGGTCCGGGGAAACATTCAGTACTTC.

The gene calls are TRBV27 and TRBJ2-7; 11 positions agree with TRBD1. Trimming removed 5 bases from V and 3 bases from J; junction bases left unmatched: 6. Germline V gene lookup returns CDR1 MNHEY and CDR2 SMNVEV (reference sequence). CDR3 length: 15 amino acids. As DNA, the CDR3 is TGTGCCAGCAGTGGGTTGGGGACAGGGGGCTACGAGCAGTACTTC. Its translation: CASSGLGTGGYEQYF.

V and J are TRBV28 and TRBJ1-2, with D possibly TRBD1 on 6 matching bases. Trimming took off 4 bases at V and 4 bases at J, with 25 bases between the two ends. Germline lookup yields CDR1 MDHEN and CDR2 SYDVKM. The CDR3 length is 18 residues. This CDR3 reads CASSSNLYEQGGSYGYTF. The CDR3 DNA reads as TGTGCCAGCAGTTCTAACCTATACGAACAGGGCGGGAGCTATGGCTACACCTTC.

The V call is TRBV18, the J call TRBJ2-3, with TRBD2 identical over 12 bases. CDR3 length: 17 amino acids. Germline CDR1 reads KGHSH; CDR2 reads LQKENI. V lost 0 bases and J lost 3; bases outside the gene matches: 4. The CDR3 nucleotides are TGTGCCAGCTCACCACCGCTAGCGGGGGGGCCAACAGATACGCAGTATTTT. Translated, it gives CASSPPLAGGPTDTQYF.

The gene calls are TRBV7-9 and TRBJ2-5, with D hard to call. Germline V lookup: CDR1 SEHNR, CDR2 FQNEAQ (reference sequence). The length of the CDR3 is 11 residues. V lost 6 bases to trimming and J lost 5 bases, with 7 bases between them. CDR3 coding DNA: TGTGCCAGCAGATTCGGGGAGACCCAGTACTTC. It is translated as CASRFGETQYF.

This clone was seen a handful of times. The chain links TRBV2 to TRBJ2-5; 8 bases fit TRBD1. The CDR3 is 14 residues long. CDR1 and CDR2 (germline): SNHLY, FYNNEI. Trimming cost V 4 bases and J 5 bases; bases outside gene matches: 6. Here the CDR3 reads CASSAGTGMETQYF. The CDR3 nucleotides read TGTGCCAGCAGTGCCGGGACAGGAATGGAGACCCAGTACTTC.

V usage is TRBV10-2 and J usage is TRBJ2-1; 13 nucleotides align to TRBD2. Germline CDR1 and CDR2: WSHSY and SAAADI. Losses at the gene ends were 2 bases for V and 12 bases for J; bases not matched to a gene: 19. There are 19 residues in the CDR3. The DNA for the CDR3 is TGCGCCAGCAGTGAGAGGGGGACTAGCGGGAAAACAGGGACAAAGGGGCAGTTCTTC. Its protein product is CASSERGTSGKTGTKGQFF.

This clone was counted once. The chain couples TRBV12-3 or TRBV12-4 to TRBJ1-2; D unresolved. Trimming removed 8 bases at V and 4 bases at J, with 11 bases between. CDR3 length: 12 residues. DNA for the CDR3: TGTGCCAGCGGAGGGCAGTTCTATGGCTACACCTTC. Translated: CASGGQFYGYTF.

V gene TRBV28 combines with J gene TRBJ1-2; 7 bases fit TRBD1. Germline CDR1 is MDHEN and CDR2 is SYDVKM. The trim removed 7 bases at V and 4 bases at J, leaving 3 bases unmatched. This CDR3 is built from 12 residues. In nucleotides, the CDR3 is TGTGCCAGCAAGACAGGGCCCTATGGCTACACCTTC. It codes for CASKTGPYGYTF.